This T cell receptor (beta chain) came from a study of T cells in Graves' hyperthyroidism and ophthalmopathy. Reasons for excluding patients were uncontrolled infection, other autoimmune disease, pregnancy or lactation. Clinical symptoms, serum thyroxine, TRAb, thyroid ultrasound and orbital computed tomography informed diagnoses. RNA transcripts provided the source from which TCR beta CDR3 regions were amplified. Researchers ran a first-round RT-PCR on the TCR CDR3 using the HTBI primer set. MiXCR, run by TCRdb on the multiplex PCR reads, gives a single entry per CDR3 protein. The sample has 350,000 to 500,000 distinct CDR3 sequences, roughly an eighth seen once; the top ten hold 5.3%. At least ten counts were recorded for this clonotype. Germline loops: CDR1 SGDLS, CDR2 YYNGEE. The CDR3 length is 17 residues. V lost 1 base, J lost 0 bases, and 16 bases lay in between.

The chain links TRBV9 to TRBJ1-1; D uncertain. The sequence was obtained from a woman aged 18-29 years with Graves' hyperthyroidism. Sequencing used blood. The CDR3 coding sequence is TGTGCCAGCAGCGTACCCCCCCAAGACGGCATGAACACTGAAGCTTTCTTT. This translates into CASSVPPQDGMNTEAFF.